This TCR beta chain was captured by sequencing in a study of low-dose radiotherapy and immunotherapy resistance in tumors. The therapy administered to donors comprised nivolumab, ipilimumab, aspirin, low-dose cyclophosphamide and low-dose radiotherapy. Those who qualified had advanced solid tumors (lacking tumor-infiltrating lymphocytes). V was shortened by 2 bases and J by 5 bases, with 9 bases between the two germline ends. This CDR3 has 13 residues. CDR1 and CDR2 (germline): SGHAT, FQNNGV. Alpha- and beta-chain coverage of first-strand cDNA came from TRAV- and TRBV-specific primers. With a V-primer adapter and a constant-region primer, TCRs were amplified for roughly 18 PCR cycles. TCRdb fed the reads into MiXCR, producing one record per CDR3 protein. This table has 15,000 to 20,000 distinct CDR3 sequences, 70% appearing once.

The TCR sequence derives from a human donor with advanced metastatic prostate, ovarian, gallbladder or colorectal cancer (not recorded which). This table probably holds off-target reads from a library built for another chain. The chain employs TRBV11-2 and TRBJ2-5; D not certain. The CDR3 bases are TGTGCCAGCAGCTTAAGGACCCCGGAGACCCAGTACTTC. Its protein is CASSLRTPETQYF.